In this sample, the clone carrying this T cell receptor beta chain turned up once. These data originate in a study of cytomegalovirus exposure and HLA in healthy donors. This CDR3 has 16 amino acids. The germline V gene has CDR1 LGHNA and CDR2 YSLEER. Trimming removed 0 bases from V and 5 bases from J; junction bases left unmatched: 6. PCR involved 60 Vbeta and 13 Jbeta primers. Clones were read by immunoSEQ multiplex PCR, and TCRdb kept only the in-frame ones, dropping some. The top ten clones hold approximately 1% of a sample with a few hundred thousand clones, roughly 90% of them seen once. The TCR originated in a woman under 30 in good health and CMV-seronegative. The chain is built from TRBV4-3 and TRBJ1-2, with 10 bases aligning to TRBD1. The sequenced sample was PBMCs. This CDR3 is CASSQEGQGMKYGYTF. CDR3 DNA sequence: TGCGCCAGCAGCCAAGAGGGACAGGGGATGAAGTATGGCTACACCTTC.